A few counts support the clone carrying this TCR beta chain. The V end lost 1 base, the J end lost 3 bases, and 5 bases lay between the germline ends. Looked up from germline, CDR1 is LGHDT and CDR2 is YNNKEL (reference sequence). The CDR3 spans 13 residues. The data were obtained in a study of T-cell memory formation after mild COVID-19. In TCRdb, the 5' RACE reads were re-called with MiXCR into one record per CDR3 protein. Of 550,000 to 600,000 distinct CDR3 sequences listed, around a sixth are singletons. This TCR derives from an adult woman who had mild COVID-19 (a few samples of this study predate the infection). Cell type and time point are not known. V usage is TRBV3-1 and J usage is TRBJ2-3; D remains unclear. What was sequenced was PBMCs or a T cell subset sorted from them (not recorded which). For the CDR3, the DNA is TGTGCCAGCAGCCAAGGGCCAACAGATACGCAGTATTTT. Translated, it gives CASSQGPTDTQYF.